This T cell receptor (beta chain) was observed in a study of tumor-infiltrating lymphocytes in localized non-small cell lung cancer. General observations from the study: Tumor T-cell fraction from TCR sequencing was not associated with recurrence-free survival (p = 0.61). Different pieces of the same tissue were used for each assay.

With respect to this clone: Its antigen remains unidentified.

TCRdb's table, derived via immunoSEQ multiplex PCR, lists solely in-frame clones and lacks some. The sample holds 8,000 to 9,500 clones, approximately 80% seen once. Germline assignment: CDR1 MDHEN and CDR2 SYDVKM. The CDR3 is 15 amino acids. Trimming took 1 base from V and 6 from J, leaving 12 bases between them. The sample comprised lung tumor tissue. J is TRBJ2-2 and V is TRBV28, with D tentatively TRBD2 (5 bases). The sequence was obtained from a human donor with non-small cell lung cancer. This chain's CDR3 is CASSLLHGVPGELFF. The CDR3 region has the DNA TGTGCCAGCAGTTTATTACACGGGGTGCCCGGGGAGCTGTTTTTT.